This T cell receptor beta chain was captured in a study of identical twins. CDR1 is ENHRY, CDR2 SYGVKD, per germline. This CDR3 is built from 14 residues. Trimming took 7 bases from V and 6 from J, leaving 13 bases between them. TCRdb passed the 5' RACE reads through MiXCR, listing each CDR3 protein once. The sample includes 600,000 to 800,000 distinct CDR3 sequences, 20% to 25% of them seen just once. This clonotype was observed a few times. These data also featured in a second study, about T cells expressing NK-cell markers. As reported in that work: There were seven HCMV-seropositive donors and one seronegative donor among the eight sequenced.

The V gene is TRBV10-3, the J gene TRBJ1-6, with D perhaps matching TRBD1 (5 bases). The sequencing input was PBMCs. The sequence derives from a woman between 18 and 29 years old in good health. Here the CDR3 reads CAIKGQVPNSPLHF. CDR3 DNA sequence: TGTGCCATCAAGGGGCAGGTCCCTAATTCACCCCTCCACTTT.